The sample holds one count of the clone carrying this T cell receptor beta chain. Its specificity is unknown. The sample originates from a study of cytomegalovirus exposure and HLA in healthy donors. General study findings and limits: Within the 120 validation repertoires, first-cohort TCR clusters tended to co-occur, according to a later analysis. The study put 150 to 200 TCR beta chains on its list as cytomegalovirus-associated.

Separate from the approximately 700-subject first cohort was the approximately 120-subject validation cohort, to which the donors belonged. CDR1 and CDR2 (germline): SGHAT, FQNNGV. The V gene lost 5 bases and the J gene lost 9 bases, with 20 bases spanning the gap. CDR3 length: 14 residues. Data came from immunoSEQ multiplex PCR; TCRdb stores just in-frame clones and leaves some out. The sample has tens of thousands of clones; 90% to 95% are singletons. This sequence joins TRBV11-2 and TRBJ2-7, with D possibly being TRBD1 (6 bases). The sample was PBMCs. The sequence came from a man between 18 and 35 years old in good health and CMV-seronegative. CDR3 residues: CASSIGQYGMVQYF. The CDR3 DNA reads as TGTGCCAGCAGCATAGGACAGTACGGCATGGTGCAGTACTTC.